Listed below are T cell receptor beta chains from one sample, sequenced in a study of T cells in Graves' hyperthyroidism and ophthalmopathy. Each CDR3 protein is one row after TCRdb ran MiXCR on the multiplex PCR reads. The data hold a few hundred thousand distinct CDR3 sequences, with under 25% observed a single time. Specimen: blood. These TCRs come from a woman in her seventies with Graves' ophthalmopathy. Both conserved end residues are part of each CDR3. Fields, in order: D gene, V gene, clone size, J gene, CDR3 DNA, CDR3 protein. A D gene is named only where the DNA matches it firmly. Where a row states a size, it is once, few, many or the class of an expanded clone; other rows omit it.

TRBD2	TRBV19	NA	TRBJ2-2	TGTGCCAGTAAGAAGGGACTAGCGGGAGGTTTCGCGAACACCGGGGAGCTGTTTTTT	CASKKGLAGGFANTGELFF
TRBD2	TRBV9	NA	TRBJ2-6	TGTGCCAGCAGCCGGACTAGCGGGAATGGGGCCAACGTCCTGACTTTC	CASSRTSGNGANVLTF
NA	TRBV6-1	few	TRBJ2-2	TGTGCCAGCGGCCCTCTTGGTACGGGAAACACCGGGGAGCTGTTTTTT	CASGPLGTGNTGELFF
TRBD1	TRBV28	few	TRBJ1-3	TGTGCCAGTGGACAGGGGGCCGCGATCTCTGGAAACACCATATATTTT	CASGQGAAISGNTIYF
NA	TRBV28	many	TRBJ2-3	TGTGCCAGCAGTTTATCGGACAGAGTGACAGATACGCAGTATTTT	CASSLSDRVTDTQYF
NA	TRBV28	NA	TRBJ2-5	TGTGCCAGCAGCTACCCCAGGGCGGGGGAGACCCAGTACTTC	CASSYPRAGETQYF
NA	TRBV6-2/TRBV6-3	many	TRBJ2-1	TGTGCCAGCAGTTTCTCATACCGGGTCAGCTCCTACAATGAGCAGTTCTTC	CASSFSYRVSSYNEQFF
NA	TRBV12-3/TRBV12-4	few	TRBJ2-3	TGTGCCAGCAGTTCGGGCAGTCCCCCCACAGATACACAGTATTTT	CASSSGSPPTDTQYF
TRBD1	TRBV27	few	TRBJ2-7	TGTGCCAGCAGTTATAAGGGGGCAAGATACGAGCAGTACTTC	CASSYKGARYEQYF
NA	TRBV30	few	TRBJ1-1	TGTGCCCGGACGGAGGGGCCCATGAACACTGAAGCTTTCTTT	CARTEGPMNTEAFF
TRBD2	TRBV20-1	few	TRBJ2-7	TGCAGTGCAAAGGGACTAGCGGGATCCTACGAGCAGTACTTC	CSAKGLAGSYEQYF
NA	TRBV29-1	NA	TRBJ1-4	TGCAGCGTTCGGTACGGAACAGTTAATGAAAAACTGTTTTTT	CSVRYGTVNEKLFF
TRBD1	TRBV11-3	NA	TRBJ2-2	TGTGCCAGCAGGCTACACAGGGGGCGAGACGGGGAGCTGTTTTTT	CASRLHRGRDGELFF
NA	TRBV7-7	NA	TRBJ2-3	TGTGCTAGCAGCTTTGAAGTGGGGCGGACAGATACGCAGTATTTT	CASSFEVGRTDTQYF
TRBD2	TRBV9	NA	TRBJ2-1	TGTGCCAGCAGCGGGGACGCGGGGGGGCGCGTGGGTGAGCAGTTCTTC	CASSGDAGGRVGEQFF
TRBD2	TRBV6-2/TRBV6-3	many	TRBJ2-7	TGTGCCAGCAGGGCGCCGGGACTAGCGGGAAATCACGAGCAGTACTTC	CASRAPGLAGNHEQYF
NA	TRBV11-3	many	TRBJ1-1	TGTGCCAGCAGCCCCACCTCGGGTGAAGCTTTCTTT	CASSPTSGEAFF
TRBD1	TRBV27	many	TRBJ1-1	TGTGCCAGCAGGCTACGTACAGGGGGGACTGAAGCTTTCTTT	CASRLRTGGTEAFF
TRBD2	TRBV19	few	TRBJ2-1	TGTGCCAGTAGTCGGACTAGCGGGAGTATGTACAATGAGCAGTTCTTC	CASSRTSGSMYNEQFF
NA	TRBV18	NA	TRBJ1-5	TGTGCCAGCTCACGGTTCGAGGCGTCGAACAATCAGCCCCAGCATTTT	CASSRFEASNNQPQHF
NA	TRBV11-3	many	TRBJ2-1	TGTGCCAGCAGCACAGGGTTAGATGAGCAGTTCTTC	CASSTGLDEQFF
NA	TRBV25-1	few	TRBJ1-1	TGTGCCAGCAGTGAAGGGGGAAGTGCCACTGAAGCTTTCTTT	CASSEGGSATEAFF
TRBD2	TRBV4-1	once	TRBJ2-5	TGCGCCAGCAGCCAAACCACTGGACCGGGACTAGCGGGGACCCAAGAGACCCAGTACTTC	CASSQTTGPGLAGTQETQYF
NA	TRBV9	NA	TRBJ2-4	TGTGCCAGCAGCGTAGGAGACTACCGAAACATTCAGTACTTC	CASSVGDYRNIQYF
NA	TRBV10-2	few	TRBJ1-1	TGCGCCAGCAGTGTAACATACGCTGAAGCTTTCTTT	CASSVTYAEAFF
NA	TRBV10-3	NA	TRBJ2-5	TGTGCCATCAGTGCCCAGGGAACAGAGACCCAGTACTTC	CAISAQGTETQYF
TRBD2	TRBV5-8	many	TRBJ2-2	TGTGCCAGCAGCGCCGGACTAGCGGGAGCCCCCGGGGAGCTGTTTTTT	CASSAGLAGAPGELFF
NA	TRBV5-4	NA	TRBJ2-3	TGTGCCAGCAGCTTGGACCCCGGGGTTACGCAGTATTTT	CASSLDPGVTQYF
NA	TRBV27	NA	TRBJ2-1	TGTGCCAGCAGTTTCGCGGGCGGAAACAATGAGCAGTTCTTC	CASSFAGGNNEQFF
NA	TRBV12-3/TRBV12-4	many	TRBJ2-3	TGTGCCAGCAGCTTGACATGGGATACGCAGTATTTT	CASSLTWDTQYF
TRBD1	TRBV27	few	TRBJ1-5	TGTGCCAGCAAGGCAGGGGGCAGTGGCAATCAGCCCCAGCATTTT	CASKAGGSGNQPQHF
NA	TRBV29-1	many	TRBJ1-1	TGCAGCGTTTCCCCGGGCCTGAACACTGAAGCTTTCTTT	CSVSPGLNTEAFF
NA	TRBV11-2	NA	TRBJ2-7	TGTGCCAGCAGCTTAGTTGGGGCTACTAGTACGTACGAGCAGTACTTC	CASSLVGATSTYEQYF
TRBD2	TRBV20-1	few	TRBJ2-7	TGCAGTGCTACAAGCGGGAGGGCCCCTTACGAGCAGTACTTC	CSATSGRAPYEQYF
TRBD2	TRBV28	NA	TRBJ2-5	TGTGCCAGCAGTTCCCCAGAGACTCTAGCGGAGTGGGAGACCCAGTACTTC	CASSSPETLAEWETQYF
NA	TRBV11-2	many	TRBJ2-5	TGTGCCAGCAGCTTACAGCAAGAGACCCAGTACTTC	CASSLQQETQYF
NA	TRBV5-1	few	TRBJ1-4	TGCGCCAGCAGCTTGAGGGGCGGGGAAAAACTGTTTTTT	CASSLRGGEKLFF
TRBD2	TRBV27	many	TRBJ2-1	TGTGCCAGCAAAAGCGGGAGGGTCTACAATGAGCAGTTCTTC	CASKSGRVYNEQFF
NA	TRBV27	NA	TRBJ1-4	TGTGCCAGCCGTCTCGCAGGGGTTGAAAAACTGTTTTTT	CASRLAGVEKLFF
NA	TRBV3-1	NA	TRBJ1-1	TGTGCCAGCAGCCCCCAGATCCGTATGAACACTGAAGCTTTCTTT	CASSPQIRMNTEAFF
NA	TRBV19	NA	TRBJ2-7	TGTGCCAGTGCGGGCCTTCCTGCGGTCTACGAGCAGTACTTC	CASAGLPAVYEQYF
NA	TRBV28	few	TRBJ2-4	TGTGCCAGCAGTTTGGGAGTTATTGTAGCCAAAAACATTCAGTACTTC	CASSLGVIVAKNIQYF
NA	TRBV2	many	TRBJ2-1	TGTGCCAGCAGCAGGGAGATCCCCTACAATGAGCAGTTCTTC	CASSREIPYNEQFF
TRBD2	TRBV10-3	few	TRBJ2-7	TGTGCCATCAGTGAGTCCGGCGGGAGAAGCGGCTACGAGCAGTACTTC	CAISESGGRSGYEQYF